This T cell receptor (beta chain) was recorded in a study of a mutant IDH1 vaccine in newly diagnosed glioma. Study-level information: Sex among treated patients split 62.5% male, around 38% female; mean age was roughly 40 years. Radiotherapy, temozolomide, or both had been given previously, and both were given to most. Points from the study as a whole: Vaccination induced immune responses in 85% to 95% of patients.

Sequenced by immunoSEQ multiplex PCR; TCRdb stores in-frame clones only, minus some. In the table there are tens of thousands of clones, roughly 61% of which are singletons. Germline lookup yields CDR1 SGHNT and CDR2 YYREEE (reference sequence). V shed 6 bases and J shed 6 bases, with 19 bases lying between them. The CDR3 runs to 14 residues. The time point is: week 47, end of study. It was 300 ug of mutant IDH1 20-mer peptide that made up each vaccine dose, given with topical imiquimod. During weeks 1, 3, 5, 7, 11, 15, 19 and 23, patients received eight vaccinations. Details on this clone: Its antigen is not identified.

The starting material was peripheral blood mononuclear cells (PBMCs), obtained from a glioma patient whose treatment included an IDH1 peptide vaccine. This receptor was obtained from a man aged 35 to 55 with glioma. Some clones in this sample may be carry-over from other donors' samples. The chain carries TRBV5-4 and TRBJ2-7; D assignment may be TRBD1 or TRBD2 (6 bases each). The CDR3 nucleotides read TGTGCCAGCAACCTAGGAGGGGGTCTAGTCGAGCAGTACTTC. Its protein is CASNLGGGLVEQYF.